This T cell receptor (beta chain) derives from a study of cytomegalovirus exposure and HLA in healthy donors. About the study: Early released data had 65 million to 100 million unique TCRs, all coming from HLA-typed donors. Among the approximately 410 genotyped donors, 81% were placed in the Caucasian-associated ancestry cluster. Study-wide results and limits: TCR beta chain V- and J-gene trimming was linked, in a later analysis, to a missense variant in DCLRE1C.

Germline values: CDR1 PRHDT, CDR2 FYEKMQ (reference sequence). Germline trimming cut 4 bases from V and 0 bases from J; bases unmatched to any gene: 3. The CDR3 is 15 amino acids. Both 60 Vbeta primers and 13 Jbeta primers went into the PCR. Generated by immunoSEQ multiplex PCR, the TCRdb table keeps only in-frame clones and is missing some. The sample consists of roughly 150,000 clones, roughly 80% of them appearing once. Donors had nominal health at sampling but likely had unrecorded immune exposures. This clone was detected only a few times. Its antigen is not known. What was sequenced was PBMCs. This chain joins TRBV13 and TRBJ2-3, with TRBD1 matching over 8 bases. The sequence came from a man between 18 and 35 years old in good health and CMV-seropositive. The DNA of the CDR3 is TGTGCCAGCAGCTCCCGGACAGGGAGCACAGATACGCAGTATTTT. As protein: CASSSRTGSTDTQYF.